This is a list of T cell receptor beta chains from one sample in a study of T cell repertoires in cytomegalovirus infection. TCRdb redid the calling of the reads with MiXCR, one entry per CDR3 protein. The table lists over 200,000 distinct CDR3 sequences, around 13% of them singletons. Input material: PBMCs. The receptors originated from a human donor in good health (CMV status not recorded). Some clones in this sample may be carry-over from other donors' samples. Each CDR3 is given with its conserved first and last residue. D genes are given only for firm matches. Only part of the rows carry a size: once, few, many, or a class if the clone is expanded.

d_call clone_size j_call v_call cdr3_aa cdr3_nt
. . TRBJ2-3 TRBV6-1 CASSLPIRTDTQYF TGTGCCAGCAGTCTTCCAATCCGTACAGATACGCAGTATTTT
. many TRBJ2-3 TRBV6-2/TRBV6-3 CASSLRRGGAPDTQYF TGTGCCAGCAGTTTACGAAGGGGGGGGGCCCCAGATACGCAGTATTTT
TRBD2 many TRBJ2-3 TRBV7-2 CASSPSGRRTDTQYF TGTGCCAGCAGCCCGAGCGGGAGACGAACAGATACGCAGTATTTT
. few TRBJ1-2 TRBV4-1 CASSQAREPYGYTF TGCGCCAGCAGCCAAGCCCGGGAACCCTATGGCTACACCTTC
TRBD2 few TRBJ2-1 TRBV7-3 CASSFPGGQNEQFF TGTGCCAGCAGCTTCCCGGGAGGGCAGAATGAGCAGTTCTTC
. many TRBJ2-5 TRBV9 CASSSHLRETQYF TGTGCCAGCAGCTCTCACCTCCGGGAGACCCAGTACTTC
TRBD2 . TRBJ2-3 TRBV2 CASSDLSGASTDTQYF TGTGCCAGCAGTGATCTTAGCGGGGCCAGCACAGATACGCAGTATTTT
TRBD2 few TRBJ2-3 TRBV7-2 CASSLELAGADTQYF TGTGCCAGCAGCTTAGAACTAGCGGGAGCAGATACGCAGTATTTT
. few TRBJ1-1 TRBV2 CASSDGGDTEAFF TGTGCCAGCAGTGATGGGGGGGACACTGAAGCTTTCTTT
TRBD1 many TRBJ2-6 TRBV28 CASSWDSRSGANVLTF TGTGCCAGCAGTTGGGACAGCCGTTCTGGGGCCAACGTCCTGACTTTC
. . TRBJ1-3 TRBV7-9 CASSLSRGNTIYF TGTGCCAGCAGCTTATCGCGGGGAAACACCATATATTTT
. . TRBJ1-2 TRBV6-2/TRBV6-3 CASSYSTENGGQPYGYTF TGTGCCAGCAGTTACTCGACGGAAAACGGCGGACAGCCCTATGGCTACACCTTC
TRBD1 many TRBJ1-1 TRBV7-2 CASSVTGVTEAFF TGTGCCAGCAGCGTAACAGGGGTCACTGAAGCTTTCTTT
. few TRBJ2-7 TRBV18 CASSDTIDQIQYF TGTGCCAGCTCAGACACCATTGACCAAATCCAGTACTTC
. few TRBJ1-2 TRBV19 CASTTGSNYGYTF TGTGCCAGTACTACGGGATCAAACTATGGCTACACCTTC